What follows is one T cell receptor (beta chain) and its context. The antigen is unknown. This sample is part of a study of CD8+CD57+ T cells in acquired aplastic anemia. The overall study: The average for DNA from sorted CD4+ and CD8+ cells was 3 to 3.5 ug. Reads per healthy sample averaged around 9.9 million (CD4+) and fewer than 13 million (CD8+).

V shed 4 bases and J shed 6 bases, with 15 bases lying between them. This CDR3 has 15 amino acids. Germline V gene sequence: CDR1 ENHRY, CDR2 SYGVKD. Notes on the study in general: Patients did not significantly differ from controls in CD8+ Simpson's diversity. About 29 shared CD8+ CDR3s appeared highly expressed within patients' immunodominant clones.

TCR beta VDJ and CDR3 profiling used genomic DNA as template. MiXCR was run by TCRdb on the reads, yielding one entry per CDR3 protein. The sample has 60,000 or so distinct CDR3 sequences, 45% to 70% seen once. This TCR came from a human donor in good health, serving as a control. The rearrangement uses TRBV10-3 and TRBJ1-4, with a weak D call TRBD1 (6 bases). The specimen was sorted CD4+, CD8+, or CD8+CD57+ T cells (not recorded which) from PBMCs. Here the CDR3 DNA reads TGTGCCATCAGTGCTGGGGGGGCAGCGGATGAAAAACTGTTTTTT. Its protein product is CAISAGGAADEKLFF.